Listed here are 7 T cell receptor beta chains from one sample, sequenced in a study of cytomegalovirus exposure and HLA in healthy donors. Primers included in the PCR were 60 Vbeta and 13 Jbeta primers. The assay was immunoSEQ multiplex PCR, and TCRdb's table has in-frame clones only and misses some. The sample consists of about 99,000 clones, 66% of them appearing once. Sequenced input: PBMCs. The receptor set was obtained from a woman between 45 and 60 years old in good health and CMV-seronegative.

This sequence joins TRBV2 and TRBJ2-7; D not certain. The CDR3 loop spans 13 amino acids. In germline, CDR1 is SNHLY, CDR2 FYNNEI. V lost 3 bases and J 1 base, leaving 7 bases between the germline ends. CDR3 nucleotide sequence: TGTGCCAGCAGTGAGTTTCCTTCCTACGAGCAGTACTTC. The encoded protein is CASSEFPSYEQYF.

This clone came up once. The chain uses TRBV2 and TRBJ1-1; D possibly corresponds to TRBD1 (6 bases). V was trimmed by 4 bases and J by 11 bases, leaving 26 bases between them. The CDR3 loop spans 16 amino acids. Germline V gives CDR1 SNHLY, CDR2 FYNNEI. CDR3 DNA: TGTGCCAGCAGTGCGTTCTATACAGGGCATCCGCCCGTGGCTTTCTTT. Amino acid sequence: CASSAFYTGHPPVAFF.

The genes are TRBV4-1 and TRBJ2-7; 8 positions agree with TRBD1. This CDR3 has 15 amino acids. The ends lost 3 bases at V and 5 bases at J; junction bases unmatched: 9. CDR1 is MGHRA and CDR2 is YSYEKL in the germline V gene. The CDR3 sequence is CASSHYQGQAHEQYF. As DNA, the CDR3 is TGCGCCAGCAGCCACTACCAGGGACAGGCTCACGAGCAGTACTTC.

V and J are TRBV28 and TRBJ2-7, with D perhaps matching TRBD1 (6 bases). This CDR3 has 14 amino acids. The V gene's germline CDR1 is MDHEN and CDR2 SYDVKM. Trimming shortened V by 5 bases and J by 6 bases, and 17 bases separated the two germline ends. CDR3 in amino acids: CASSPGHVSSEQYF. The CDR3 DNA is TGTGCCAGCAGTCCGGGACATGTATCGTCCGAGCAGTACTTC.

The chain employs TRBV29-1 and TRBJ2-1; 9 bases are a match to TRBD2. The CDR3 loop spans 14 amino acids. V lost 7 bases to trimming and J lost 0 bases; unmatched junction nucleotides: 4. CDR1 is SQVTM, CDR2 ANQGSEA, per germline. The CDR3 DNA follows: TGCAGCGCCGGCGGGGGGGCCTCCTACAATGAGCAGTTCTTC. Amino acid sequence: CSAGGGASYNEQFF.

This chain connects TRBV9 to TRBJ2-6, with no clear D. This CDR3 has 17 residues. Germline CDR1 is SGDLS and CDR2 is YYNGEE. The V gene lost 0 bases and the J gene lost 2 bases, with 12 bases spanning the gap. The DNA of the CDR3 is TGTGCCAGCAGCGTAGTTCCGCCAGGTGCTGGGGCCAACGTCCTGACTTTC. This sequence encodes CASSVVPPGAGANVLTF.

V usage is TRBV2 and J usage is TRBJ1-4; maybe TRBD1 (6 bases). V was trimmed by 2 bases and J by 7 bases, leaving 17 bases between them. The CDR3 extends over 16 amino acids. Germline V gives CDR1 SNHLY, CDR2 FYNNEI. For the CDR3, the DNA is TGTGCCAGCAGTGAACAGGCGGGGGCGGTTTCTGAAAAACTGTTTTTT. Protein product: CASSEQAGAVSEKLFF.